Shown below are 12 T cell receptor beta chains from a single sample sequenced in a study of shared clonotypes between healthy human individuals. The method was immunoSEQ multiplex PCR; TCRdb's version includes in-frame clones alone and lacks a portion of them. The repertoire has over 1.4 million clones, around 95% of them found once; the top ten carry roughly 1.2%. The sequencing sample was made of naive CD4+ T cells sorted from blood. Subset given: CD45RA+ positively selected. The receptors come from a man aged 30 to 45 in good health.

J is TRBJ2-1 and V is TRBV9, with 7 nucleotides matching TRBD1. V was clipped by 1 base and J by 4 bases; unmatched bases: 20. This CDR3 is built from 20 residues. Germline V lookup: CDR1 SGDLS, CDR2 YYNGEE. The CDR3 spells CASSVRSRAVPGTEYNEQFF. The DNA for the CDR3 is TGTGCCAGCAGCGTACGCTCCCGAGCCGTCCCCGGGACAGAATACAATGAGCAGTTCTTC.

V is TRBV28 and J is TRBJ1-2, with D uncertain. This CDR3 contains 12 residues. V was clipped by 3 bases and J by 4 bases, with 6 bases between them. Germline CDR1 reads MDHEN; CDR2 reads SYDVKM. CDR3 sequence reads: CASSFLPYGYTF. The CDR3 DNA is TGTGCCAGCAGTTTTCTTCCCTATGGCTACACCTTC.

The V call is TRBV7-8, the J call TRBJ1-5; D remains unclear. The germline CDR1 and CDR2 sequences are SGHVS and FQNEAQ. The length of the CDR3 is 14 residues. V was shortened by 0 bases and J by 0 bases, with 3 bases between the two germline ends. CDR3 coding DNA: TGTGCCAGCAGCTTAGCTAGTAGCAATCAGCCCCAGCATTTT. It codes for CASSLASSNQPQHF.

V usage is TRBV5-1 and J usage is TRBJ2-5, with 8 positions matching TRBD1. Trimming at V came to 4 bases and at J to 5 bases, leaving 7 bases not matched to a gene. Germline CDR1 reads SGHRS; CDR2 reads YFSETQ. This CDR3 contains 14 residues. The CDR3, as DNA: TGCGCCAGCAGCATTGACAGGGGCAGGGAGACCCAGTACTTC. Its translation: CASSIDRGRETQYF. Drawing the rest from reference TRBV5-1 and TRBJ2-5, the complete variable domain is KAGVTQTPRYLIKTRGQQVTLSCSPISGHRSVSWYQQTPGQGLQFLFEYFSETQRNKGNFPGRFSGRQFSNSRSEMNVSTLELGDSALYLCASSIDRGRETQYFGPGTRLLVL.

This clone was seen a handful of times. The CDR3: CASKPRDTHGVGYTF. CDR3 DNA sequence: TGTGCCAGCAAGCCACGGGACACCCACGGGGTGGGCTACACCTTC. The genes are TRBV6-1 and TRBJ1-2; TRBD1 is a possible D gene (6 bases). Germline assignment: CDR1 MNHNS and CDR2 SASEGT. The V gene lost 7 bases and the J gene lost 8 bases, with 23 bases spanning the gap. CDR3 length equals 15 residues.

V is TRBV7-3 and J is TRBJ2-3; TRBD2 aligns across 8 bases. The CDR3 is 17 residues long. The germline V gene has CDR1 SGHTA and CDR2 FQGTGA. With V trimmed by 0 bases and J by 3 bases, 8 bases remained unmatched. CDR3 residues: CASSLTGREALTDTQYF. The CDR3 DNA reads as TGTGCCAGCAGCTTAACCGGGAGGGAGGCTCTTACAGATACGCAGTATTTT.

The V gene is TRBV9, the J gene TRBJ2-1; 11 bases are shared with TRBD1. The CDR3 covers 17 residues. Germline V CDR1 and CDR2: SGDLS, YYNGEE. The ends lost 0 bases at V and 6 bases at J; junction bases unmatched: 8. The CDR3 is CASSVASQGQGGNEQFF. The CDR3 coding sequence is TGTGCCAGCAGCGTAGCTTCCCAGGGACAGGGGGGCAATGAGCAGTTCTTC.

V and J are TRBV29-1 and TRBJ2-6, with D maybe TRBD2 (6 bases). This CDR3 is built from 17 residues. V dropped 6 bases and J dropped 0 bases, with 18 bases sitting between them. In germline, CDR1 is SQVTM, CDR2 ANQGSEA. This CDR3 is CSVAVGTRDSGANVLTF. The CDR3 region has the DNA TGCAGCGTAGCCGTCGGGACGCGGGACTCTGGGGCCAACGTCCTGACTTTC.

V is TRBV27 and J is TRBJ2-2, with 11 bases identical to TRBD2. V shed 6 bases and J 7 bases; nucleotides not matched to a gene: 13. Germline values: CDR1 MNHEY, CDR2 SMNVEV (reference sequence). The length of the CDR3 is 17 residues. The CDR3 bases are TGTGCCAGCAGCCTCTTTCCTGTGACTAGCGGGATCGGGGAGCTGTTTTTT. Translation: CASSLFPVTSGIGELFF.

The V call is TRBV7-6, the J call TRBJ2-1, with D possibly being TRBD1 (6 bases). Looked up from germline, CDR1 is SGHVS and CDR2 is FNYEAQ. V was clipped by 5 bases and J by 10 bases, with 12 bases between them. This CDR3 is built from 12 residues. This CDR3 reads CASSTYRDEQFF. The CDR3 coding sequence is TGTGCCAGCAGCACTTACAGGGACGAGCAGTTCTTC. Supplemented by reference TRBV7-6 and TRBJ2-1, the full variable domain reads GAGVSQSPRYKVTKRGQDVALRCDPISGHVSLYWYRQALGQGPEFLTYFNYEAQQDKSGLPNDRFSAERPEGSISTLTIQRTEQRDSAMYRCASSTYRDEQFFGPGTRLTVL.

The rearrangement uses TRBV15 and TRBJ1-4; D gene ambiguous. The CDR3 is 14 amino acids. Trimming took off 0 bases at V and 6 bases at J, with 8 bases between the two ends. The germline V gene has CDR1 LNHNV and CDR2 YYDKDF (reference sequence). DNA for the CDR3: TGTGCCACCAGCAGAGATCCCGGGGATGAAAAACTGTTTTTT. Translation gives CATSRDPGDEKLFF.

The chain has TRBV18 and TRBJ2-3, with D unclear. Germline V gene sequence: CDR1 KGHSH, CDR2 LQKENI. The V end was cut by 1 base, the J end by 2 bases, with 7 bases between. The CDR3 loop spans 14 amino acids. The CDR3 region has the DNA TGTGCCAGCTCACCACGGGAACACACAGATACGCAGTATTTT. Its protein product is CASSPREHTDTQYF.